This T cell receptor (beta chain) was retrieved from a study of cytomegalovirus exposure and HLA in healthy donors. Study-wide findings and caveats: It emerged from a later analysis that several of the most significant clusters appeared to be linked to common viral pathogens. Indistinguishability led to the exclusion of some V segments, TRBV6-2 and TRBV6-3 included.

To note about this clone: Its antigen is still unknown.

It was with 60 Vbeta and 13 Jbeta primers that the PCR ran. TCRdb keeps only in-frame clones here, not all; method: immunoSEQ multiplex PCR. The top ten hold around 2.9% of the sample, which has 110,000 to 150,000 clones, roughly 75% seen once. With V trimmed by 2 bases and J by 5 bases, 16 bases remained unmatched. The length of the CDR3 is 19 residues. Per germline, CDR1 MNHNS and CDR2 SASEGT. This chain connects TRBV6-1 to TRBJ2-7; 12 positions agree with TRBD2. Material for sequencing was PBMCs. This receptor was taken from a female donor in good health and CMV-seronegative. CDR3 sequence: CASSEIKGGLAGPGHEQYF. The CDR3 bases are TGTGCCAGCAGTGAAATAAAGGGAGGACTAGCGGGACCCGGCCACGAGCAGTACTTC.